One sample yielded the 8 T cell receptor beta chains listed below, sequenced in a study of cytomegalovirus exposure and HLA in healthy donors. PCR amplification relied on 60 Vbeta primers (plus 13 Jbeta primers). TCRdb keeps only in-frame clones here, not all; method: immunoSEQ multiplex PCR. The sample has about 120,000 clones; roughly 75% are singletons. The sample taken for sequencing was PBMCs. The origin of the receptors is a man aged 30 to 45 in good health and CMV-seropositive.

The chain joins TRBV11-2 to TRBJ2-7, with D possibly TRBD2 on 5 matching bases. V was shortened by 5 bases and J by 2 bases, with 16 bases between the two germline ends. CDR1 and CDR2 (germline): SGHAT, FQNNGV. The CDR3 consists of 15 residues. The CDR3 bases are TGTGCCAGCAGCATACCGCGGGCCAGCGCCTACGAGCAGTACTTC. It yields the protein CASSIPRASAYEQYF. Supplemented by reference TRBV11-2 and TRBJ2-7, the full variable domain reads EAGVAQSPRYKIIEKRQSVAFWCNPISGHATLYWYQQILGQGPKLLIQFQNNGVVDDSQLPKDRFSAERLKGVDSTLKIQPAKLEDSAVYLCASSIPRASAYEQYFGPGTRLTVT.

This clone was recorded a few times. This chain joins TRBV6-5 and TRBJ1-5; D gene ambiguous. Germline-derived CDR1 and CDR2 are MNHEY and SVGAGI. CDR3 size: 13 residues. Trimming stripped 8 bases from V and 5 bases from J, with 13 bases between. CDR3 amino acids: CASGETRYQPQHF. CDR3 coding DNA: TGTGCCAGCGGGGAGACGCGCTATCAGCCCCAGCATTTT.

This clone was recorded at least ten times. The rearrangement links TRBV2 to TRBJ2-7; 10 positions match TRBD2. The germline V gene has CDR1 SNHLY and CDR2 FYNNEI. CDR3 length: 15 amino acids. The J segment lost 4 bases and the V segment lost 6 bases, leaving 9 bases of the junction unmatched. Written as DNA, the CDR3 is TGTGCCAGCAGCTTTGAAGCGGGGGGGATGTACGAGCAGTACTTC. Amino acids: CASSFEAGGMYEQYF.

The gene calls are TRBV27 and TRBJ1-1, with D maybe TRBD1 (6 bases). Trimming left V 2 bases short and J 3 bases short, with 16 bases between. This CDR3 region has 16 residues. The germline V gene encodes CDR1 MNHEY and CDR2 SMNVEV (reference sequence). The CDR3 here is CASSLQGWGGHTEAFF. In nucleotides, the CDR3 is TGTGCCAGCAGTTTACAGGGGTGGGGTGGTCACACTGAAGCTTTCTTT.

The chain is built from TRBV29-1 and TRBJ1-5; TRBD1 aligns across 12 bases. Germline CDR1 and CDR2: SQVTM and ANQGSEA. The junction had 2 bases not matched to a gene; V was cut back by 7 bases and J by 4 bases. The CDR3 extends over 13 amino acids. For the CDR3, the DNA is TGCAGCGCGGGACAGGGGGCAAATCAGCCCCAGCATTTT. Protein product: CSAGQGANQPQHF.

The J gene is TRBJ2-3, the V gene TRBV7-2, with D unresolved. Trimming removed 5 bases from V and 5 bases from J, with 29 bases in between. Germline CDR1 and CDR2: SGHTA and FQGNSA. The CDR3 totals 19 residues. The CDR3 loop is CASSLGLLAVRRIVDTQYF. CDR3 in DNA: TGTGCCAGCAGCCTTGGTTTGTTGGCGGTACGGCGCATTGTAGATACGCAGTATTTT.

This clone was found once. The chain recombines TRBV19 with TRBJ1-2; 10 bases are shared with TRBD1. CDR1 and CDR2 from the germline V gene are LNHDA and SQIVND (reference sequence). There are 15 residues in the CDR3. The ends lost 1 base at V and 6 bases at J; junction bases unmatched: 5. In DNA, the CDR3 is TGTGCCAGTAGTATAGTAGGGACAGGGGAAGATGGCTACACCTTC. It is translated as CASSIVGTGEDGYTF. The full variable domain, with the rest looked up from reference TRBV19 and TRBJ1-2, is DGGITQSPKYLFRKEGQNVTLSCEQNLNHDAMYWYRQDPGQGLRLIYYSQIVNDFQKGDIAEGYSVSREKKESFPLTVTSAQKNPTAFYLCASSIVGTGEDGYTFGSGTRLTVV.

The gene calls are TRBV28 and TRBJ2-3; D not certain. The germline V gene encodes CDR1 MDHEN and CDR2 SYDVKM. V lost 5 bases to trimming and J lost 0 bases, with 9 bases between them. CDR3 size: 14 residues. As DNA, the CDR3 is TGTGCCAGCAGTAACGGTCCTAGCACAGATACGCAGTATTTT. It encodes CASSNGPSTDTQYF.